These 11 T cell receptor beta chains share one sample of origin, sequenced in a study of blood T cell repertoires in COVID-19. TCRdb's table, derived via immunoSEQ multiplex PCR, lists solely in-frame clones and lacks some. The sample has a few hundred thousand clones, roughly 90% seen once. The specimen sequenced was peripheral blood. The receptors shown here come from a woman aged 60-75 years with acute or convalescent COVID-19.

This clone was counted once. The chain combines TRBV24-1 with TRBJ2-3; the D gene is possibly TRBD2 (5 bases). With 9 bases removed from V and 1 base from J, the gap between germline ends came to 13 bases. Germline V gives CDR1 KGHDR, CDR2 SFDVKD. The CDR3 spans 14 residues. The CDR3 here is CATGPGSGTDTQYF. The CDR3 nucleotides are TGTGCCACCGGTCCGGGGTCGGGCACAGATACGCAGTATTTT.

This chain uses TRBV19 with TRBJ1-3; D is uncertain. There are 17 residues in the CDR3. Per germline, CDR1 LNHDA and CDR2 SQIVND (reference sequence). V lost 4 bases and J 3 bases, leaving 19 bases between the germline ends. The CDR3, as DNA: TGTGCCAGTAGTACTATAATGCGGGCGACTGGTGGAAACACCATATATTTT. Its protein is CASSTIMRATGGNTIYF.

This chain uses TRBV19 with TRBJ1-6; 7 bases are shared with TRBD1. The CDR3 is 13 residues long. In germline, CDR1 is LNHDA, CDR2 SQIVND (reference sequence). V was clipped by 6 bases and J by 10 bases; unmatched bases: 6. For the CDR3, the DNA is TGTGCCAGTAGAGACAGGGATGGCTCACCCCTCCACTTT. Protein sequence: CASRDRDGSPLHF.

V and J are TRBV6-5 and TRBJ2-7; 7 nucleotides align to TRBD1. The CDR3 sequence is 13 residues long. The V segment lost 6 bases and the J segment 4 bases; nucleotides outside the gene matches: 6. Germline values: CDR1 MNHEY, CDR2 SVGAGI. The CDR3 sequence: CASSRDRRYEQYF. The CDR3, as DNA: TGTGCCAGCAGCCGGGACAGAAGGTACGAGCAGTACTTC.

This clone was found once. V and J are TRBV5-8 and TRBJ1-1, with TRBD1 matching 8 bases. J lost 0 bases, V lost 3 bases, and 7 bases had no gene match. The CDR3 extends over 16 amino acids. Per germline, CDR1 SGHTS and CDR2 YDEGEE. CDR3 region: CASSSTGAVMNTEAFF. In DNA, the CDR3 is TGTGCCAGCAGCTCGACAGGGGCCGTTATGAACACTGAAGCTTTCTTT. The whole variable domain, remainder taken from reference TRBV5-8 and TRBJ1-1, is EAGVTQSPTHLIKTRGQQATLRCSPISGHTSVYWYQQALGLGLQFLLWYDEGEERNRGNFPPRFSGRQFPNYSSELNVNALELEDSALYLCASSSTGAVMNTEAFFGQGTRLTVV.

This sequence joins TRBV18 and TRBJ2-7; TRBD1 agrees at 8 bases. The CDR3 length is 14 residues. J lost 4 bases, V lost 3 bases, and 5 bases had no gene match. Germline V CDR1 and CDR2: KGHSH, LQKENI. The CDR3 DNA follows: TGTGCCAGCTCACCCGGGACAGGAAAGTACGAGCAGTACTTC. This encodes CASSPGTGKYEQYF. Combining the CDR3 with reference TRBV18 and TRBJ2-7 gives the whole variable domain NAGVMQNPRHLVRRRGQEARLRCSPMKGHSHVYWYRQLPEEGLKFMVYLQKENIIDESGMPKERFSAEFPKEGPSILRIQQVVRGDSAAYFCASSPGTGKYEQYFGPGTRLTVT.

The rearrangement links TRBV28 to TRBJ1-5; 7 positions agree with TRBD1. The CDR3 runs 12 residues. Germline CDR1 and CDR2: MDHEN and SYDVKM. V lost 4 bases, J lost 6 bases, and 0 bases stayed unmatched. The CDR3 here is CASSYRGQPQHF. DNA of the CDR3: TGTGCCAGCAGTTACAGGGGTCAGCCCCAGCATTTT. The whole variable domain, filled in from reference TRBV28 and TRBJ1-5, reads DVKVTQSSRYLVKRTGEKVFLECVQDMDHENMFWYRQDPGLGLRLIYFSYDVKMKEKGDIPEGYSVSREKKERFSLILESASTNQTSMYLCASSYRGQPQHFGDGTRLSIL.

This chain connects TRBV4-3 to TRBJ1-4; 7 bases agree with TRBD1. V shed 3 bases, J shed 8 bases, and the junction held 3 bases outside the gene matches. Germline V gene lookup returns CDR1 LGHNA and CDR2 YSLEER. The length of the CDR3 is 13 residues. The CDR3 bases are TGCGCCAGCAGCCAGACAGGGTTCGAAAAACTGTTTTTT. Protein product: CASSQTGFEKLFF.

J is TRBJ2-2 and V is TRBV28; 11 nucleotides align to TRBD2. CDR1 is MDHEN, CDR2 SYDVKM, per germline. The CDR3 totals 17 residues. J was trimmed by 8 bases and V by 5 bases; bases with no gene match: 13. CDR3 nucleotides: TGTGCCAGCAGTCAACCGGGACTAGCGGCCTTTGAGGGGGAGCTGTTTTTT. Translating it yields CASSQPGLAAFEGELFF. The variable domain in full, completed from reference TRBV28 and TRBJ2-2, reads DVKVTQSSRYLVKRTGEKVFLECVQDMDHENMFWYRQDPGLGLRLIYFSYDVKMKEKGDIPEGYSVSREKKERFSLILESASTNQTSMYLCASSQPGLAAFEGELFFGEGSRLTVL.

The CDR3 loop reads CATKTGTTYEQYF. DNA for the CDR3: TGTGCCACTAAGACAGGAACCACCTACGAGCAGTACTTC. The chain recombines TRBV6-5 with TRBJ2-7; D might be TRBD1 (6 bases). This CDR3 region has 13 residues. Trimming pared 10 bases from V and 2 bases from J, leaving 15 bases between. The V gene's germline CDR1 is MNHEY and CDR2 SVGAGI.

The CDR3 region has the DNA TGTGCCAGCAGCCATCCCGGACTCAGCACTGAAGCTTTCTTT. Residues: CASSHPGLSTEAFF. This chain links TRBV4-2 with TRBJ1-1; the D is unclear. Germline CDR1 and CDR2: LGHNA and YNFKEQ. Trimming stripped 3 bases from V and 4 bases from J, with 12 bases between. This CDR3 contains 14 residues.